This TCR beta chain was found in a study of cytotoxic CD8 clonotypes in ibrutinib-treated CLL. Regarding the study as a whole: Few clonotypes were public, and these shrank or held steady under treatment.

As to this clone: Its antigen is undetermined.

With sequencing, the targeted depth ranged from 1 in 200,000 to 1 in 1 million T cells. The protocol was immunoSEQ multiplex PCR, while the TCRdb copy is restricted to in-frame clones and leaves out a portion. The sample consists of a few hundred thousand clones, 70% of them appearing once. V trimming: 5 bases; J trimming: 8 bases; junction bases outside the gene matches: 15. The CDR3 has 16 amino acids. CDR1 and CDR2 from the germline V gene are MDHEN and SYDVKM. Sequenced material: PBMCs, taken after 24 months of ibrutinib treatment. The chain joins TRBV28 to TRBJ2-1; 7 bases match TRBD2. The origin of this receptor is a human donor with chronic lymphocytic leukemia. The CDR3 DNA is TGTGCCAGCAGTCCTGCCGATTTAGCTGCGGGGGATGAGCAGTTCTTC. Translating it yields CASSPADLAAGDEQFF.